This TCR beta chain was captured by sequencing in a study of T-cell reconstitution after alpha-beta-depleted transplantation in children. This clonotype appeared many times. Molecular barcoding with unique molecular identifiers was used for the TCRbeta library. TCRdb reprocessed the PCR reads with MiXCR, giving one entry per CDR3 protein. The sample lists some 250,000 distinct CDR3 sequences; around 13% were seen once. V gave up 2 bases and J gave up 2 bases, with 5 bases separating them. Germline loops: CDR1 SGHTA, CDR2 FQGNSA. The CDR3 covers 13 residues. The chain uses TRBV7-2 and TRBJ2-3, with no clear D. The sample consisted of PBMCs from the stem cell graft donor, taken from the stem cell graft. The sequence derives from a human donor who donated a stem cell graft to a child with acute lymphoblastic leukemia. CDR3 sequence reads: CASSLSITDTQYF. CDR3 bases: TGTGCCAGCAGCTTATCGATCACAGATACGCAGTATTTT.